This is a list of T cell receptor beta chains from one sample in a study of blood T cell repertoires in COVID-19. The data were produced by immunoSEQ multiplex PCR, yet TCRdb's version contains in-frame clones alone and is incomplete. The sample contains approximately 120,000 clones, roughly 80% of which appear only once. Source material: peripheral blood. The receptors shown here come from a human donor in a cohort sampled during active COVID-19. CDR3s include the opening cysteine and the closing phenylalanine or tryptophan. D genes are given only for firm matches. A row's size may be missing; if present it is once, few, many or a size class.

cdr3_nt: TGTGCCAGCAGCAAATTATCGACAGGGACTAACTATGGCTACACCTTC; cdr3_aa: CASSKLSTGTNYGYTF; v_call: TRBV21-1; clone_size: few; d_call: -; j_call: TRBJ1-2
cdr3_nt: TGTGCCAGTAGTACGACAGGGCTGGGCACTGAAGCTTTCTTT; cdr3_aa: CASSTTGLGTEAFF; v_call: TRBV19; clone_size: few; d_call: TRBD1; j_call: TRBJ1-1
cdr3_nt: TGTGCCAGCAGCTTGGTCTTTTCGTCTGGCTACACCTTC; cdr3_aa: CASSLVFSSGYTF; v_call: TRBV5-4; clone_size: -; d_call: -; j_call: TRBJ1-2
cdr3_nt: TGCGCCAGCAGCTTGGGGGGCTCAACTAATGAAAAACTGTTTTTT; cdr3_aa: CASSLGGSTNEKLFF; v_call: TRBV5-1; clone_size: -; d_call: -; j_call: TRBJ1-4
cdr3_nt: TGTGCCAGCAGCTTGGAAAGGAGCTCCTACGAGCAGTACTTC; cdr3_aa: CASSLERSSYEQYF; v_call: TRBV5-4; clone_size: -; d_call: -; j_call: TRBJ2-7
cdr3_nt: TGCGCCAGCAGCCAAGGCCTTTTGGAGGTCAAAGGTTTT; cdr3_aa: CASSQGLLEVKGF; v_call: TRBV4-1; clone_size: once; d_call: -; j_call: TRBJ1-4
cdr3_nt: TGTGCCAGTAGTATAGCCGGGACAGAAAATTCACCCCTCCACTTT; cdr3_aa: CASSIAGTENSPLHF; v_call: TRBV19; clone_size: -; d_call: TRBD1; j_call: TRBJ1-6
cdr3_nt: TGTGCCAGCATACCCCCAGAAGGAGGGGGGGTATACGAGCAGTACTTC; cdr3_aa: CASIPPEGGGVYEQYF; v_call: TRBV28; clone_size: -; d_call: -; j_call: TRBJ2-7
cdr3_nt: TGCGCCAGCAGCTGGGCCCCGGGGGACACTGAAGCTTTCTTT; cdr3_aa: CASSWAPGDTEAFF; v_call: TRBV5-1; clone_size: -; d_call: -; j_call: TRBJ1-1
cdr3_nt: TGTGCCAGCAACCCCCGGACTTTCGATTCGGATACGCAGTATTTT; cdr3_aa: CASNPRTFDSDTQYF; v_call: TRBV28; clone_size: -; d_call: -; j_call: TRBJ2-3
cdr3_nt: TGCGCCAGCAGCCAAGATTACACTAGCGGGGGCTTGGATACGCAGTATTTT; cdr3_aa: CASSQDYTSGGLDTQYF; v_call: TRBV4-1; clone_size: once; d_call: TRBD2; j_call: TRBJ2-3
cdr3_nt: TGTGCCAGCAGCGAGCGGAGGAATGAGCAGTTCTTC; cdr3_aa: CASSERRNEQFF; v_call: TRBV7-9; clone_size: -; d_call: -; j_call: TRBJ2-1
cdr3_nt: TGTGCCAGCAGCCCACCAGGGGGGTCCCTCTACGAGCAGTACTTC; cdr3_aa: CASSPPGGSLYEQYF; v_call: TRBV5-4; clone_size: -; d_call: -; j_call: TRBJ2-7
cdr3_nt: TGTGCCAGCAGTCAGGACATTCTGAACACCGGGGAGCTGTTTTTT; cdr3_aa: CASSQDILNTGELFF; v_call: TRBV3-1/TRBV3-2; clone_size: -; d_call: -; j_call: TRBJ2-2
cdr3_nt: TGTGCCAGCAGCTTAGGTTTAGCGGGGCCCTACGAGCAGTACTTC; cdr3_aa: CASSLGLAGPYEQYF; v_call: TRBV11-2; clone_size: -; d_call: TRBD2; j_call: TRBJ2-7
cdr3_nt: TGCGCCAGCAGCTCTAGCGGGGGCTCCTACAATGAGCAGTTCTTC; cdr3_aa: CASSSSGGSYNEQFF; v_call: TRBV5-1; clone_size: many; d_call: TRBD2; j_call: TRBJ2-1
cdr3_nt: TGCAGCGCCACCGAACTACAGGGGAACTATGGCTACACCTTC; cdr3_aa: CSATELQGNYGYTF; v_call: TRBV29-1; clone_size: many; d_call: TRBD1; j_call: TRBJ1-2
cdr3_nt: TGTGCCTGGTCTGGTGAGGGGGCCACAGATACGCAGTATTTT; cdr3_aa: CAWSGEGATDTQYF; v_call: TRBV30; clone_size: -; d_call: TRBD1; j_call: TRBJ2-3
cdr3_nt: TGTGCCAGCAGCTTGGGCGGACAGGGAAGGACCTACGAGCAGTACTTC; cdr3_aa: CASSLGGQGRTYEQYF; v_call: TRBV5-6; clone_size: -; d_call: TRBD1; j_call: TRBJ2-7
cdr3_nt: TGTGCCAGCAGTTATCCGGGTATCATGAACACTGAAGCTTTCTTT; cdr3_aa: CASSYPGIMNTEAFF; v_call: TRBV6-6; clone_size: -; d_call: -; j_call: TRBJ1-1
cdr3_nt: TGTGCCAGCAGCTTGGCCGGGGGGATGAACACCGGGGAGCTGTTTTTT; cdr3_aa: CASSLAGGMNTGELFF; v_call: TRBV11-2; clone_size: few; d_call: TRBD2; j_call: TRBJ2-2
cdr3_nt: TGCAGTGGAGGGACTAGCCGGATGCACTTC; cdr3_aa: CSGGTSRMHF; v_call: TRBV20-1; clone_size: -; d_call: TRBD2; j_call: TRBJ2-5
cdr3_nt: TGCGCCAGCAGTGAACGTGGGGAGGGACCTAACTATGGCTACACCTTC; cdr3_aa: CASSERGEGPNYGYTF; v_call: TRBV10-1; clone_size: few; d_call: -; j_call: TRBJ1-2
cdr3_nt: TGTGCCAGCTCACCTCCGCCGCTGCGGGAGACCCAGTACTTC; cdr3_aa: CASSPPPLRETQYF; v_call: TRBV18; clone_size: -; d_call: -; j_call: TRBJ2-5
cdr3_nt: TGCAGTGCTAGTCCGGCGGGAGGGCCCGCAGATACGCAGTATTTT; cdr3_aa: CSASPAGGPADTQYF; v_call: TRBV20-1; clone_size: -; d_call: TRBD2; j_call: TRBJ2-3
cdr3_nt: TGTGCCAGCAGCTACCGACTAGTTGCAGCCAACGTCCTGACTTTC; cdr3_aa: CASSYRLVAANVLTF; v_call: TRBV7-2; clone_size: -; d_call: -; j_call: TRBJ2-6
cdr3_nt: TGTGCCAGCAGCTTACGACAGGGGACGAACACCGGGGAGCTGTTTTTT; cdr3_aa: CASSLRQGTNTGELFF; v_call: TRBV7-2; clone_size: once; d_call: TRBD1; j_call: TRBJ2-2
cdr3_nt: TGCGCCAGCAGCCGGGGACAGGGGGATCTAACCAACTACACTGAAGCTTTCTTT; cdr3_aa: CASSRGQGDLTNYTEAFF; v_call: TRBV23-1; clone_size: -; d_call: TRBD1; j_call: TRBJ1-1
cdr3_nt: TGTGCCAGCAGCCCAAGACAGATAACTGAAGCTTTCTTT; cdr3_aa: CASSPRQITEAFF; v_call: TRBV11-2; clone_size: -; d_call: -; j_call: TRBJ1-1
cdr3_nt: TGTGCCAGCAGCTCACAAATGAACACTGAAGCTTTCTTT; cdr3_aa: CASSSQMNTEAFF; v_call: TRBV7-3; clone_size: -; d_call: -; j_call: TRBJ1-1